Sequencing of this TCR beta chain was carried out in a study of blood T cell repertoires in COVID-19. For the study at large: The United States, Italy and Spain supplied acute and convalescent COVID-19 samples.

Profiled with immunoSEQ multiplex PCR; TCRdb holds only in-frame clones, not every one. The data hold under 200,000 clones, with over 80% observed a single time. Participants had their cohort set by participant-reported clinical history. This clonotype originated in a woman between 55 and 75 years old who had recovered from COVID-19. Sequencing input: PBMCs or T cells enriched from blood (not recorded which).

CDR3 nucleotides: TGTGCCAGCAGCTTAATAACGACAGGGGCGTTCACCGGGGAGCTGTTTTTT. Translation gives CASSLITTGAFTGELFF. V gene TRBV7-8 combines with J gene TRBJ2-2; 8 bases are shared with TRBD1. Trimming at V came to 2 bases and at J to 4 bases, leaving 9 bases not matched to a gene. Germline CDR1 and CDR2: SGHVS and FQNEAQ. The CDR3 covers 17 residues.